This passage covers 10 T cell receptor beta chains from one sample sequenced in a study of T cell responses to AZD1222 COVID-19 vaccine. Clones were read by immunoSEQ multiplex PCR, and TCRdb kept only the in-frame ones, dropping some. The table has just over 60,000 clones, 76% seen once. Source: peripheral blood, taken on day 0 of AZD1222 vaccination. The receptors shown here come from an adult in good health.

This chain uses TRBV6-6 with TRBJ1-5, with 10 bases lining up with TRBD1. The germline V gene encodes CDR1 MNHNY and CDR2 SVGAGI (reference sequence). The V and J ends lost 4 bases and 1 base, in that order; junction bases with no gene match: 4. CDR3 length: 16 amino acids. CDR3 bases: TGTGCCAGCAGTTCCTGGGACAGGGGAAGCAATCAGCCCCAGCATTTT. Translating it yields CASSSWDRGSNQPQHF.

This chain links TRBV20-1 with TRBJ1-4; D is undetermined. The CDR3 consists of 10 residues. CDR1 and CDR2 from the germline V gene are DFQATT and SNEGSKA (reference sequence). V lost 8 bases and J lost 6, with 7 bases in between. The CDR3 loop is CSLGDEKLFF. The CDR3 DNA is TGCAGTTTAGGAGATGAAAAACTGTTTTTT.

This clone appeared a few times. The CDR3 DNA follows: TGTGCCAGCGGGACAGGATTGGGTCAGCCCCAGCATTTT. Translation gives CASGTGLGQPQHF. This chain joins TRBV19 and TRBJ1-5, with 8 bases lining up with TRBD1. This CDR3 is built from 13 residues. Trimming cost V 9 bases and J 6 bases; bases outside gene matches: 7. Germline values: CDR1 LNHDA, CDR2 SQIVND (reference sequence). The variable domain in full, with the rest retrieved from reference TRBV19 and TRBJ1-5, is DGGITQSPKYLFRKEGQNVTLSCEQNLNHDAMYWYRQDPGQGLRLIYYSQIVNDFQKGDIAEGYSVSREKKESFPLTVTSAQKNPTAFYLCASGTGLGQPQHFGDGTRLSIL.

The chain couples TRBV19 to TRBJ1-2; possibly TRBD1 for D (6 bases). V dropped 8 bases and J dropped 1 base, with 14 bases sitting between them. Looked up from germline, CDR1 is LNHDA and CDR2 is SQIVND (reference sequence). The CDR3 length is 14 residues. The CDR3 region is CASATGHLNYGYTF. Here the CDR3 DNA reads TGTGCCAGTGCGACGGGACATCTTAACTATGGCTACACCTTC. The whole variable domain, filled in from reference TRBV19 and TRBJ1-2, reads DGGITQSPKYLFRKEGQNVTLSCEQNLNHDAMYWYRQDPGQGLRLIYYSQIVNDFQKGDIAEGYSVSREKKESFPLTVTSAQKNPTAFYLCASATGHLNYGYTFGSGTRLTVV.

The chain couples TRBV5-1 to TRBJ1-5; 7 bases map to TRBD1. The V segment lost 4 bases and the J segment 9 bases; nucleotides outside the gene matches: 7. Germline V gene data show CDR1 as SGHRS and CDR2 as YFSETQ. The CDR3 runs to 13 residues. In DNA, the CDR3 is TGCGCCAGCAGCACCACAGGGGATCGGCCCCAGCATTTT. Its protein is CASSTTGDRPQHF.

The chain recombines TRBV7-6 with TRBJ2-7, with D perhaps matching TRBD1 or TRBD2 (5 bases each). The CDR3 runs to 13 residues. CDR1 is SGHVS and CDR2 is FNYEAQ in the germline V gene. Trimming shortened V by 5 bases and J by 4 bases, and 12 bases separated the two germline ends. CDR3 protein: CASSPGREYEQYF. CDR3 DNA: TGTGCCAGCAGCCCGGGCAGGGAGTACGAGCAGTACTTC.

The CDR3 coding sequence is TGTGCCAGTAGTTCCGGACAGGGGAGAATCAATCAGCCCCAGCATTTT. As protein: CASSSGQGRINQPQHF. This sequence joins TRBV19 and TRBJ1-5, with 9 bases fitting TRBD1. The CDR3 loop spans 16 amino acids. V trimming: 5 bases; J trimming: 3 bases; junction bases outside the gene matches: 8. Germline CDR1 reads LNHDA; CDR2 reads SQIVND (reference sequence).

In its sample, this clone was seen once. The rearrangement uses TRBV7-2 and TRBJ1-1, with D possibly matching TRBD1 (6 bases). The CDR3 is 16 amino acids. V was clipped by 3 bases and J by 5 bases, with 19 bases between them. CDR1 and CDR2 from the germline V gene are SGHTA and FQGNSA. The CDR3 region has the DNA TGTGCCAGCAGCTTGGACCGTATGGGGGGCGCGACTGAAGCTTTCTTT. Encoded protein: CASSLDRMGGATEAFF.

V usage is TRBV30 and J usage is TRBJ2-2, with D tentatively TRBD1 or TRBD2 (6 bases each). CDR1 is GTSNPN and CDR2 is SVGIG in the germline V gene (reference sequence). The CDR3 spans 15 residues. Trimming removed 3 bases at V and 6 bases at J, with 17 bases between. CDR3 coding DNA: TGTGCCTGGAGGGCCGCAACAGGGAGGTCCGGGGAGCTGTTTTTT. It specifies CAWRAATGRSGELFF.

The CDR3 spells CASSLGLGGDGYTF. CDR3 DNA: TGTGCCAGCAGCTTAGGGCTGGGGGGTGACGGCTACACCTTC. This chain uses TRBV7-2 with TRBJ1-2; tentatively, D is TRBD1 (5 bases). CDR3 length: 14 residues. Germline CDR1 is SGHTA and CDR2 is FQGNSA. Trimming removed 1 base at V and 8 bases at J, with 14 bases between. Full variable domain (remainder filled in from reference TRBV7-2 and TRBJ1-2): GAGVSQSPSNKVTEKGKDVELRCDPISGHTALYWYRQSLGQGLEFLIYFQGNSAPDKSGLPSDRFSAERTGGSVSTLTIQRTQQEDSAVYLCASSLGLGGDGYTFGSGTRLTVV.